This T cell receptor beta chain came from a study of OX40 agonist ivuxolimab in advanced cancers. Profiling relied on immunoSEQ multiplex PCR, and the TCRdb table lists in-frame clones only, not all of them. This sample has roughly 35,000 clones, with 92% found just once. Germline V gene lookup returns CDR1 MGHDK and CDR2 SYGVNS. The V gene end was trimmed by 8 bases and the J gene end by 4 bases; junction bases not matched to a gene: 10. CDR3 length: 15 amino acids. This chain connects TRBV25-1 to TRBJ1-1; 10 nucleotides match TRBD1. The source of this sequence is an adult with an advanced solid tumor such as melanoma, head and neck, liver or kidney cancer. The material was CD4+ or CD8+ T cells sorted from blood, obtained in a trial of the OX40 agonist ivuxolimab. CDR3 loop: CASAKEGTGATEAFF. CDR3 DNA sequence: TGTGCCAGCGCCAAGGAGGGGACAGGGGCCACTGAAGCTTTCTTT.